This T cell receptor beta chain derives from a study of early T cells in non-severe SARS-CoV-2 infection. Study overall: Chains from this unsorted whole-blood bulk RNA could not be paired. General study points: VDJdb-based matching was biased toward anti-spike CD8 responses and missed private and CD4 specificities.

Note on this clonotype: Its specificity is not known.

Researchers attached unique molecular identifiers to individual cDNA molecules. TCRdb reanalysed the 5' RACE reads using MiXCR and keeps one entry per CDR3 protein. The repertoire holds fewer than 65,000 distinct CDR3 sequences, 5.5% to 7% seen once, with about 3.6% in the top ten. Germline lookup yields CDR1 MDHEN and CDR2 SYDVKM. The V and J ends lost 2 bases and 4 bases respectively, with 11 bases between them. This CDR3 comprises 15 residues. Material: whole blood, obtained at baseline. This chain links TRBV28 with TRBJ1-4; D possibly corresponds to TRBD1 (5 bases). The receptor was derived from an adult who was a healthcare worker with PCR-confirmed SARS-CoV-2 infection or an uninfected control (not recorded which). The CDR3 DNA reads as TGTGCCAGCAGTTTAGCGGGACTGAGTAATGAAAAACTGTTTTTT. It codes for CASSLAGLSNEKLFF.